Listed below are T cell receptor beta chains from one sample, sequenced in a study of OX40 agonist ivuxolimab in advanced cancers. Method: immunoSEQ multiplex PCR; TCRdb's copy keeps in-frame clones and lacks some. The sample comprises about 37,000 clones, about 88% of which are singletons, and 2.4% rests with the top ten. The sequences come from CD4+ or CD8+ T cells sorted from blood, collected in a trial of the OX40 agonist ivuxolimab. These receptors all come from an adult with an advanced solid tumor such as melanoma, head and neck, liver or kidney cancer. The CDR3 runs from the conserved cysteine through the conserved F or W. A D gene is named only where the DNA matches it firmly.

>TRBV18|TRBD1
CASSPTGGTDTQYF
>TRBV7-9|NA
CASSLEVLRTEAFF
>TRBV6-5|TRBD1
CASTKPGTGDEQYF
>TRBV6-5|NA
CAISRWAHEQYF
>TRBV7-9|NA
CASSLTANTDTQYF
>TRBV6-5|TRBD2
CASRRGGLWDEQYF
>TRBV11-2|NA
CASSPRAGNTEAFF
>TRBV11-2|TRBD1
CASSLGDSRTGNTIYF
>TRBV4-1|NA
CASSQEPTGEKLFF
>TRBV7-2|NA
CASSLGPDSRSTEQFF
>TRBV7-2|NA
CASSPWVQGNSPLHF
>TRBV29-1|NA
CSVLTGTGLTDTQYF
>TRBV7-9|TRBD1
CASSGGTGGWYEQYF
>TRBV21-1|NA
CASSKSNDDMNTEAFF
>TRBV6-4|NA
CASSDSGGTSGYTF
>TRBV9|NA
CASSVARSGNTIYF
>TRBV10-1|TRBD2
CASSVRGGPDTQYF
>TRBV9|NA
CASSVGIKDSTDTQYF
>TRBV5-1|NA
CASSVGHLGETQYF
>TRBV7-2|NA
CASSLTTYEQYF
>TRBV9|TRBD2
CASSPRAGALYNEQFF
>TRBV5-1|TRBD2
CASSTDRGGELVF
>TRBV7-3|NA
CASSFDLSGANVLTF
>TRBV2|NA
CASSDDEGGAEKLFF
>TRBV5-4|NA
CASSLDNAPGSRNEQFF
>TRBV14|NA
CASSLRTPDNSPLHF
>TRBV2|NA
CASSVSGGYGYTF